The clone carrying this T cell receptor beta chain was detected many times. Its antigen remains unidentified. Selection for sequencing was limited to patients who had shown CD8+CD57+ cell expansion by flow cytometry. Patients, without exception, had severe acquired aplastic anemia. Blood sampling was performed on the patients, and none of them had received therapy by then. This record belongs to a study of CD8+CD57+ T cells in acquired aplastic anemia. The wider study: 3 to 3.5 ug was the average amount of DNA from sorted CD4+ and CD8+ cells. Study-wide results and caveats: Comparison of patients with controls identified about 27 shared CD8+ CDR3 sequences.

The V segment lost 4 bases and the J segment 6 bases; nucleotides outside the gene matches: 5. The CDR3 is made up of 13 amino acids. CDR1 SGHNT and CDR2 YYREEE come from the germline V gene (reference sequence). Using genomic DNA as the template, TCR beta VDJ and CDR3 profiling was carried out. TCRdb re-analysed the reads in MiXCR, keeping a single row per CDR3 protein. The sample contains some 200,000 distinct CDR3 sequences, roughly 50% of which appear only once. This TCR came from a human donor with aplastic anemia. The sample was sorted CD4+, CD8+, or CD8+CD57+ T cells (not recorded which) from PBMCs. The chain links TRBV5-4 to TRBJ1-2; 8 nucleotides agree with TRBD1. The CDR3 DNA sequence: TGTGCCAGCAGCGGGGACAGGAAAAATGGCTACACCTTC. This encodes CASSGDRKNGYTF.